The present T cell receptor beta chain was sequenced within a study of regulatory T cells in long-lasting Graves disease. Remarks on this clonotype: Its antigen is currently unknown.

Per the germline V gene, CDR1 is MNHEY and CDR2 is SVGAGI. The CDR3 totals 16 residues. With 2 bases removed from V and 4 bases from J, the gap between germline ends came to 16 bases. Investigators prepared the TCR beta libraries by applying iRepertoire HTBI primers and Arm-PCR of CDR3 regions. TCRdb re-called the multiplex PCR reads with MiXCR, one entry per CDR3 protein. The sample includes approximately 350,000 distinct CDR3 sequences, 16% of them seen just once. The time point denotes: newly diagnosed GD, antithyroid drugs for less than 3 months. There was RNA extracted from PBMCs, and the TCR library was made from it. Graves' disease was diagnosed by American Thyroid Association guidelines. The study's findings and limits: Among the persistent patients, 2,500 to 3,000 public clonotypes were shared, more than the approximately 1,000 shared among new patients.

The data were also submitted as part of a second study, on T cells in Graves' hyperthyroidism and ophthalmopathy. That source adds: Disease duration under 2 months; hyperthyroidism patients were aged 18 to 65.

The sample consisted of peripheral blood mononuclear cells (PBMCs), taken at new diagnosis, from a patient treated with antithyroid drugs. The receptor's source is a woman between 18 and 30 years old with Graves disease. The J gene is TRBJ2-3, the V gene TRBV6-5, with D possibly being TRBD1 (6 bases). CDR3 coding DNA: TGTGCCAGCAGTTACCCGTCCGGGAAGGGGGCAGATACGCAGTATTTT. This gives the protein CASSYPSGKGADTQYF.